This passage covers 8 T cell receptor beta chains from one sample sequenced in a study of blood T cells in healthy people across ages. A second about 7 to 12 cycle PCR used barcoded and J-beta primers. TCRdb redid the calling of the 5' RACE reads with MiXCR, one entry per CDR3 protein. The sample lists 700,000 to 1,000,000 distinct CDR3 sequences, around 42% occurring once. Sequenced sample: blood. The receptors stem from a man in his sixties in good health.

The V call is TRBV7-2, the J call TRBJ1-2; 11 nucleotides align to TRBD1. Germline lookup yields CDR1 SGHTA and CDR2 FQGNSA. The CDR3 totals 13 residues. With 4 bases clipped from V and 10 bases from J, the junction kept 5 bases outside the gene matches. Written as DNA, the CDR3 is TGTGCCAGCAGCTGGCGGGGACAGGGGGTCTACACCTTC. As protein: CASSWRGQGVYTF.

This clonotype was counted many times. The chain combines TRBV29-1 with TRBJ2-5; a weak D match, TRBD2 (5 bases). The CDR3 is made up of 14 amino acids. The V and J ends lost 6 bases and 5 bases respectively, with 19 bases between them. Germline assignment: CDR1 SQVTM and CDR2 ANQGSEA. CDR3 sequence (DNA): TGCAGCGTCAAACGGGGAGCCGTGAGGGAGACCCAGTACTTC. Translating gives CSVKRGAVRETQYF.

This chain links TRBV20-1 with TRBJ2-1, with D tentatively TRBD1 (6 bases). Germline-derived CDR1 and CDR2 are DFQATT and SNEGSKA (reference sequence). The CDR3 totals 16 residues. V was pared by 0 bases and J by 0 bases, with 12 bases between. Written as DNA, the CDR3 is TGCAGTGCTAGAGATGTCTTGGACAGCTCCTACAATGAGCAGTTCTTC. It is translated as CSARDVLDSSYNEQFF.

J is TRBJ2-5 and V is TRBV20-1; a weak D match, TRBD2 (7 bases). CDR1 is DFQATT and CDR2 is SNEGSKA in the germline V gene (reference sequence). The V and J ends lost 5 bases and 3 bases respectively, with 19 bases between them. The length of the CDR3 is 15 residues. The DNA of the CDR3 is TGCAGTGCTTCTGGCAGATTAGGGGGGGAAGAGACCCAGTACTTC. Translating it yields CSASGRLGGEETQYF.

This chain connects TRBV5-1 to TRBJ2-6; tentatively, D is TRBD1 (6 bases). The CDR3 runs to 16 residues. Germline CDR1 and CDR2: SGHRS and YFSETQ. V was pared by 2 bases and J by 0 bases, with 9 bases between. The CDR3 DNA follows: TGCGCCAGCAGCTTCGGACAGACCTCTGGGGCCAACGTCCTGACTTTC. It codes for CASSFGQTSGANVLTF.

This clonotype was seen only a few times. The chain couples TRBV7-8 to TRBJ2-1; D perhaps matches TRBD1 (5 bases). The CDR3 is made up of 15 amino acids. Germline CDR1 SGHVS, CDR2 FQNEAQ. V was pared by 5 bases and J by 9 bases, with 20 bases between. CDR3 nucleotide sequence: TGTGCCAGCAGCCCACTCCAGAAAGGGGTTGGTGAGCAGTTCTTC. As protein: CASSPLQKGVGEQFF. Full variable domain (outside the CDR3, taken from reference TRBV7-8 and TRBJ2-1): GAGVSQSPRYKVAKRGQDVALRCDPISGHVSLFWYQQALGQGPEFLTYFQNEAQLDKSGLPSDRFFAERPEGSVSTLKIQRTQQEDSAVYLCASSPLQKGVGEQFFGPGTRLTVL.

The chain uses TRBV6-2 or TRBV6-3 and TRBJ1-4; 7 bases fit TRBD1. Per the germline V gene, CDR1 is MNHEY and CDR2 is SVGEGT. V was clipped by 5 bases and J by 7 bases; unmatched bases: 10. This CDR3 comprises 15 residues. CDR3 amino acids: CASSPRAGGSEKLFF. In DNA form, the CDR3 reads TGTGCCAGCAGTCCCCGGGCAGGGGGAAGTGAAAAACTGTTTTTT.

The V and J genes are TRBV9 and TRBJ2-7; D remains unclear. This CDR3 spans 12 amino acids. CDR1 and CDR2 (germline): SGDLS, YYNGEE. Trimming took off 2 bases at V and 6 bases at J, with 9 bases between the two ends. CDR3 nucleotide sequence: TGTGCCAGCAGCGTCTCAGACGGCGAGCAGTACTTC. Amino acid sequence: CASSVSDGEQYF.